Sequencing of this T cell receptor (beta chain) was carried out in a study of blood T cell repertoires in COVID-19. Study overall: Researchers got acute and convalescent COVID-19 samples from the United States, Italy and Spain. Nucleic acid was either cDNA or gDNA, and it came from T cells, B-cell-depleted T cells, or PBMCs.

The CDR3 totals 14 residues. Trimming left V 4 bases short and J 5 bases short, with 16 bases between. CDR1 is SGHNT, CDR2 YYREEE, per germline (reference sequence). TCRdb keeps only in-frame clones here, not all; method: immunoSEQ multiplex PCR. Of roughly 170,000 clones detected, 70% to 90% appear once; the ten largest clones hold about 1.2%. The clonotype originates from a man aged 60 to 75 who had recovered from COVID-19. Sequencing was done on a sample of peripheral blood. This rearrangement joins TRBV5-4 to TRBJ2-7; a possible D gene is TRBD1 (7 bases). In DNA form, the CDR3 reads TGTGCCAGCAGCGCGGGACAGAGGGGGAACGAGCAGTACTTC. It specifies CASSAGQRGNEQYF.